The T cell receptor (beta chain) under discussion was sequenced for a study of cytomegalovirus exposure and HLA in healthy donors (dated by TCRdb to about 2017). The study in broad terms: An earlier analysis of 587 of the donors reported under 300 Gb of sequence data and 95 million to 140 million unique TCR beta sequences obtained from 150 million to 200 million T cells. About 330 gigabases of sequencing data and around 85 million unique TCR sequences made up an early release that covered fewer than 650 HLA-typed donors. Of the roughly 400 genotyped donors, approximately 82% fell in the genetic ancestry cluster associated with self-reported Caucasian donors. The study aimed to test whether signatures of past pathogen exposure could be identified by cataloging public T cell receptors. Using immunosequencing, the study profiled T cell repertoires from 666 subjects and related those repertoires to cytomegalovirus serostatus. Along with the roughly 610-subject first cohort, a separate validation cohort of more than 90 different subjects was used. High-throughput TCR immunosequencing, statistical association of individual TCRs with disease status, and machine learning were combined to predict cytomegalovirus infection status. A later analysis re-analyzed previously published TCR beta repertoires from roughly 600 donors and added high-resolution HLA genotyping to study TCR occurrence patterns. Rather than using new phenotypic data, the later analysis identified candidate immune exposures from TCR beta sequences and from how often those sequences occurred across donors. In an earlier analysis of roughly 540 of the donors, high-throughput TCR beta sequencing was used to judge whether each TCR beta V gene segment behaved as functional or pseudogenic. Donor age, sex, ethnicity and CMV serostatus were collected together with the repertoire data. A later genetic analysis used genome-wide SNP genotypes for about three fifths of the 666 donors, treating that subset as a discovery cohort. All discovery cohort repertoires had been generated on a single sequencing platform. HLA typing included class I and class II loci at four-digit resolution. The number of typed donors differed by locus: roughly 620-630 for A, B, C, DRB1 and DQB1; approximately 540 for DQA1; fewer than 610 for DPA1; and some 450 for DPB1. Because of strong linkage in the cohort, roughly five DR-DQ haplotypes were treated as single units for association and clustering. On average, approximately 250,000 unique TCR beta nucleotide sequences were sequenced per donor among about 400 genotyped donors of the cohort, with 15% to 20% of those sequences being non-productive.

Results the study describes overall, beyond this receptor: A later analysis found that most CMV-associated TCR beta chains appeared HLA-restricted, with HLA associations seemingly driven largely by CMV exposure. Compared with the roughly 710-donor mean, donors in an Asian-associated ancestry cluster had fewer N-insertions in productive TCRs, according to a later genetic analysis. The sequencing pipeline was judged likely to have produced a cluster of highly shared sequence variants as a technical artifact. The authors suggested that the approach could potentially be generalized to other disease states and immunological phenotypes. A total of 150 to 200 TCR beta chains were listed by the study as associated with cytomegalovirus. When HLA alleles, especially DR and DQ, strongly co-occurred, attributing TCR associations to individual alleles was difficult. Linkage disequilibrium might explain the correlated functional status among segregating V segments, but an unknown experimental factor could not be excluded. A further reported finding was that TCR beta sequences accurately predicted the HLA-A and HLA-B alleles for most subjects in the first cohort. The presence/absence analyses assumed that sequencing depth was roughly uniform across donors, and that assumption may not be true. A later genetic analysis associated a missense DCLRE1C variant with V-gene and J-gene trimming of TCR beta chains, and an independent cohort replicated the association. The earlier analysis of about 600 of the donors excluded some 15 rarely observed V segments, including chromosome 9 orphons, because counts were too low. A later analysis associated about 17,000 TCR beta sequences with specific HLA alleles at a false discovery rate of 0.05. Because HLA typing was unavailable for some donors at each locus, only the typed subset was used in association tests. Broadly in line with IMGT annotations, most TCR beta V segments showed up in productive rearrangements about 90% or about 30% of the time in an earlier analysis of several hundred of the donors. The cohort was sequenced for TCR beta chains only, and without alpha or paired-chain data the features that could be detected were limited. In vitro tests confirmed that a few of the cytomegalovirus-associated TCR beta chains recognize cytomegalovirus antigens. Cytomegalovirus status was reported to be diagnosed by the classifier with high specificity and sensitivity in both the original and validation cohorts. In a later analysis, HLA-associated TCR beta chains were found to be more clonally expanded and to have lower generation probabilities than equally common non-associated chains. CMV serostatus was the only immune exposure information available for the cohort. Most TCR sequences were seen in very few donors, while some public TCRs were found in many individuals. Several of the top co-occurrence clusters appeared to be linked to parvovirus B19, influenza, CMV and Epstein-Barr virus, according to a later analysis. In a later analysis, the rate of TCR association differed among HLA loci, with DRB1 alleles having the most associated TCRs and HLA-C alleles having the fewest.

A word on this clone: Its antigen has not been determined. The input lacks base qualities; no much larger clone sits a single base away.

The cohort was made up of roughly 670 healthy bone marrow donors. At the time of sampling, every cohort member was nominally healthy, though immune exposures that went unrecorded were likely present. The donor was CMV seronegative and belonged to the group of 380 or so seronegative cohort members. A peripheral blood sample was collected from each donor, and TCR beta sequencing was performed on peripheral blood mononuclear cells. The Qiagen DNeasy Blood Extraction Kit was used to extract genomic DNA from the blood cell samples. The library was obtained by the immunoSEQ multiplex PCR assay. For the multiplex PCR, a mixture combining 60 forward primers for TCR Vbeta segments and 13 reverse primers for TCR Jbeta segments was used. The CDR3 region of rearranged TCR beta genes was amplified from genomic DNA with a multiplex PCR assay. Amplified TCR beta libraries were sequenced as 87-base-pair reads on the Illumina HiSeq System. The study's own analysis went as follows. A later analysis tallied roughly 76 million unique TCR beta chains across the 700 or so repertoires, and some 10 million of those chains were shared by two or more donors. A nearest-neighbor algorithm error-corrected the raw reads and collapsed the reads into unique sequences, merging closely related sequences to remove PCR and sequencing errors. To assign V, D and J gene segments, CDR3 sequences were aligned to IMGT reference sequences. For a sequence to be retained, a match of at least six nucleotides was required to both a V gene segment and a J gene segment. Rearrangements were classified as productive when the CDR3 lacked stop codons and remained in frame with V and J, and all other rearrangements were classified as non-productive. Following IMGT convention, CDR3 was defined as the stretch from the second conserved V-encoded cysteine up to the conserved J-encoded phenylalanine. In an earlier analysis of more than 550 of the donors, sequences lacking an unambiguous match to a single V gene segment were excluded. An earlier analysis of just under 600 of the donors called V segments functional above 56.7% productive rearrangements and segregating when the between-donor standard deviation exceeded 5%. A statistical classification framework was built to diagnose cytomegalovirus status from the catalog of TCR beta chain sequences. V and J gene assignment, in a later analysis, came from comparing TCR nucleotide sequences with IMGT/GENE-DB human TR gene sequences. Using the TCRdist pipeline, a later analysis assigned CDR3 sequences along with most-parsimonious VDJ recombination scenarios. In a later analysis, every TCR beta chain was defined by the combination of its CDR3 amino acid sequence and its V-gene family, and reads without a unique V-gene family were dropped. To address suspected cross-contamination and a sequencing artifact, a later analysis removed 550 to 750 highly shared, low-generation-probability nucleotide sequences. For each public chain, a later analysis derived a clonal expansion index from normalized ranks of inferred template counts within each repertoire. A later analysis computed generation probabilities with a VDJ recombination model fitted to out-of-frame rearrangements, and checked the results against IGoR. In a later analysis, hypergeometric tests were used to score TCR-TCR, TCR-HLA and TCR-CMV co-occurrence, with a repertoire-size bias correction applied to TCR pairs. A later analysis estimated false discovery rates by permuting HLA or CMV assignments 20 times. In a later analysis, co-occurring TCRs were grouped using DBSCAN, with TCRdist sequence similarity added in when clustering inside HLA-allele-positive subsets. Repertoires with fewer than 30,000 or more than 120,000 public chains, plus five repertoires with anomalous nucleotide sharing, were excluded from co-occurrence clustering. TCRdb retrieved this table from immuneACCESS and kept in-frame rearrangements only. Not all clones are present; in checked studies, unresolved V genes account for under half, and no reason is known for the remainder. V, J and clone size were drawn from that table, and D and trimming were deduced from the DNA. This sample lists 160,000 or so clones; 70% to 80% were detected once. The ten biggest clones cover roughly 1.3% of the sample.

The receptor's source is a woman aged 45-59 years in good health and CMV-seronegative. Material for sequencing was PBMCs.

The CDR3 loop reads CASSSTGELRQFF. Read as DNA, the sequence is TGTGCCAGCAGCTCCACGGGGGAACTGAGGCAGTTCTTC. The chain is assembled from TRBV7-2 and TRBJ2-1, and perhaps TRBD2 as D gene, on 6 matching bases. From the cysteine through the phenylalanine, the CDR3 covers 13 amino acids. Only the CDR3 DNA is retained, 39 bases long and in frame from the first base. CDR1 and CDR2 were assigned from the germline V gene as SGHTA and FQGNSA. Trimming at the junction amounts to 4 bases on V and 12 bases on J, and the germline ends lie 16 bases apart.